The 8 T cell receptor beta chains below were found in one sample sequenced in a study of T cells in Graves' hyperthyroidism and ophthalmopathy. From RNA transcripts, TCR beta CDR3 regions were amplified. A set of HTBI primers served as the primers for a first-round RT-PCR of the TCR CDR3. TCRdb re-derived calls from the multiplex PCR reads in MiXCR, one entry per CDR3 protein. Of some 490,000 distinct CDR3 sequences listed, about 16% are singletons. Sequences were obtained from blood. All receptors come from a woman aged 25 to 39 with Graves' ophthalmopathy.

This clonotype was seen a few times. The CDR3 sequence is CSARDQLGYTF. The CDR3 DNA reads as TGCAGTGCTAGAGATCAGCTGGGGTACACCTTC. J is TRBJ1-2 and V is TRBV20-1; unclear D gene. Trimming took 0 bases from V and 11 from J, leaving 10 bases between them. In germline, CDR1 is DFQATT, CDR2 SNEGSKA (reference sequence). CDR3 length: 11 amino acids.

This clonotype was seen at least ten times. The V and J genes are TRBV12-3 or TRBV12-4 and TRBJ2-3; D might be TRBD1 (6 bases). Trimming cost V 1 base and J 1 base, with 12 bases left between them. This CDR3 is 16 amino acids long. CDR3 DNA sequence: TGTGCCAGCAGTTTAGATGTAGGGGGAGGCACAGATACGCAGTATTTT. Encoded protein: CASSLDVGGGTDTQYF.

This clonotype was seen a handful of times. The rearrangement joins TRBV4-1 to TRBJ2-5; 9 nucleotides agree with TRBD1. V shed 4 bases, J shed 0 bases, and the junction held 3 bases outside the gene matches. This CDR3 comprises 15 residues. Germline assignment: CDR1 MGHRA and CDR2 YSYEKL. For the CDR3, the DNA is TGCGCCAGCAGCCTCACAGGGGGCAACCAAGAGACCCAGTACTTC. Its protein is CASSLTGGNQETQYF.

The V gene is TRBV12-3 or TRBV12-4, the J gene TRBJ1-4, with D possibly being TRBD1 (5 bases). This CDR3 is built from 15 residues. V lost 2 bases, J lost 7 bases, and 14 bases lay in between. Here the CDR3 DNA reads TGTGCCAGCAGTTTACAGGGTTCTTCGGTTGAAAAACTGTTTTTT. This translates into CASSLQGSSVEKLFF.

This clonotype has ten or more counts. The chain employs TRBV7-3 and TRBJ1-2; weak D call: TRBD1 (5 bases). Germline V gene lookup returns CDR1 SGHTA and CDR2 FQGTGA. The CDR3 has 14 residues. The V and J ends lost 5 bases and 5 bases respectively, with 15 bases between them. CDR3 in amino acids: CASSPGRRNYGYTF. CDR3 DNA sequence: TGTGCCAGCAGCCCAGGGAGGCGCAATTATGGCTACACCTTC.

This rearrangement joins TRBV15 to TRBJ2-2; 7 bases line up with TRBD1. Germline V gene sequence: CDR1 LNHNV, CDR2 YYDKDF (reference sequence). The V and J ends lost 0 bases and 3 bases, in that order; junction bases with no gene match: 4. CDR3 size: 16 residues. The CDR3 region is CATSRDLTGDTGELFF. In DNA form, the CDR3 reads TGTGCCACCAGCAGAGATCTCACAGGGGACACCGGGGAGCTGTTTTTT.

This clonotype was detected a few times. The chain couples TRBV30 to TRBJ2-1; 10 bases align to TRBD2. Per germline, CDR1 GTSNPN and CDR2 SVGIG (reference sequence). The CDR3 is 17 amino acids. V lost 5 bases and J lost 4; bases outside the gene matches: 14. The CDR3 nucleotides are TGTGCCTGGGCTAGCGGGAGTACTAGAGGGCCATACAATGAGCAGTTCTTC. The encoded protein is CAWASGSTRGPYNEQFF.

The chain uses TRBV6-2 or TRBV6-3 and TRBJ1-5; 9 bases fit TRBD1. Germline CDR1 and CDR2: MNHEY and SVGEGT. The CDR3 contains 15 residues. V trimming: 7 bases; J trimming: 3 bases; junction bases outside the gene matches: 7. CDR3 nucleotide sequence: TGTGCCAGCAATCCGAACAGGGGGCTCAATCAGCCCCAGCATTTT. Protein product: CASNPNRGLNQPQHF.